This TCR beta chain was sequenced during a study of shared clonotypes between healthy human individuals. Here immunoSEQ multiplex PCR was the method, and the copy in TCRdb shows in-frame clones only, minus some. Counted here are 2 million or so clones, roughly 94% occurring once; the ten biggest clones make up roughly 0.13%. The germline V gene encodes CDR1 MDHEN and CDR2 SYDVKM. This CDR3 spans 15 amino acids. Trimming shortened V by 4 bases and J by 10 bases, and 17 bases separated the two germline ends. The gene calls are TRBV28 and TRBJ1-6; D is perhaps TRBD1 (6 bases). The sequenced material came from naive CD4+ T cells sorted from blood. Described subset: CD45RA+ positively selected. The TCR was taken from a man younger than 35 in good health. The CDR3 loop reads CASSSYRELGSPLHF. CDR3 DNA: TGTGCCAGCAGTTCCTACAGGGAACTCGGGTCACCCCTCCACTTT.